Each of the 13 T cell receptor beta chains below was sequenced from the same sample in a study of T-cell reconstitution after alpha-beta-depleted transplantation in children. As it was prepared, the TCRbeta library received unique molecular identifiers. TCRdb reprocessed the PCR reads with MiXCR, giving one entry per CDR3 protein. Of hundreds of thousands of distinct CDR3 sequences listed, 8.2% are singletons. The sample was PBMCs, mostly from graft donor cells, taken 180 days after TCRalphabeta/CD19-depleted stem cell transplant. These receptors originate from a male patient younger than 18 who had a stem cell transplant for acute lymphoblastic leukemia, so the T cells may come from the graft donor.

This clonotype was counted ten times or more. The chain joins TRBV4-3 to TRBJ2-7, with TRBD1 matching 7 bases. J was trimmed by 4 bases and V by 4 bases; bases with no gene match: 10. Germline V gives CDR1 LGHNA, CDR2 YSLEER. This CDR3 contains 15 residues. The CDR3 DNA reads TGCGCCAGCAGCCCAGCCGACAGGGTAGTTTACGAGCAGTACTTC. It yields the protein CASSPADRVVYEQYF.

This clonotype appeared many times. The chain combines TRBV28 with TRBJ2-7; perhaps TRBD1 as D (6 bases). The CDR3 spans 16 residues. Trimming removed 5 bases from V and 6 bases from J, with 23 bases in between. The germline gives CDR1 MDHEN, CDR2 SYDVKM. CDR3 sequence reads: CASSPILTGGAGEQYF. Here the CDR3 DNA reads TGTGCCAGCAGTCCTATTTTGACAGGAGGCGCGGGCGAGCAGTACTTC.

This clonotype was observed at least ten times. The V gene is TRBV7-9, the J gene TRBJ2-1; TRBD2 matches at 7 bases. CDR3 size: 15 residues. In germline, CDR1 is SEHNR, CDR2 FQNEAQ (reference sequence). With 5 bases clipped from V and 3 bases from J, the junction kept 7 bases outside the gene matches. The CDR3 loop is CASSTLSGGYNEQFF. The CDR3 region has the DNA TGTGCCAGCAGCACCCTTTCGGGGGGCTACAATGAGCAGTTCTTC.

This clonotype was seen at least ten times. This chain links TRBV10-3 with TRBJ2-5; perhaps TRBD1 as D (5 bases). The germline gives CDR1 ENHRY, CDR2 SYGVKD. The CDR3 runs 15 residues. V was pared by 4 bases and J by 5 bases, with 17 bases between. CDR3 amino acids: CAISGTLGQRETQYF. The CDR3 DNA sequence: TGTGCCATCAGTGGCACTTTGGGGCAGCGCGAGACCCAGTACTTC.

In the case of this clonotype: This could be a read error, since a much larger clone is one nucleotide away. The CDR3 protein is CASSSRSGRRTEASF. The CDR3 DNA follows: TGTGCCAGCAGCTCCCGGTCTGGCAGGCGAACTGAAGCTTCCTTT. The V call is TRBV5-6, the J call TRBJ1-1; D gene unclear. The CDR3 has 15 residues. Germline loops: CDR1 SGHDT, CDR2 YYEEEE. Filled out from reference TRBV5-6 and TRBJ1-1, the complete variable domain reads DAGVTQSPTHLIKTRGQQVTLRCSPKSGHDTVSWYQQALGQGPQFIFQYYEEEERQRGNFPDRFSGHQFPNYSSELNVNALLLGDSALYLCASSSRSGRRTEASFGQGTRLTVV.

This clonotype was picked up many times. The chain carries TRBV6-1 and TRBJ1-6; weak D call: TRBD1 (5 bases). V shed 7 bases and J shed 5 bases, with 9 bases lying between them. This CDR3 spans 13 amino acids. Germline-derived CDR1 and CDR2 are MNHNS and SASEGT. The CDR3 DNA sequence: TGTGCCAGCACAGGGACCCATAATTCACCCCTCCACTTT. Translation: CASTGTHNSPLHF.

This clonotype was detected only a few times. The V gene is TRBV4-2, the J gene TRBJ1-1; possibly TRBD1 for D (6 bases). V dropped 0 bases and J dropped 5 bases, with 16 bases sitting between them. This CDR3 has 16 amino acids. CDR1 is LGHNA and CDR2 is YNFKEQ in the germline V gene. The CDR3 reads CASSQEHSQGWTEAFF. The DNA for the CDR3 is TGTGCCAGCAGCCAAGAACATAGCCAGGGGTGGACTGAAGCTTTCTTT.

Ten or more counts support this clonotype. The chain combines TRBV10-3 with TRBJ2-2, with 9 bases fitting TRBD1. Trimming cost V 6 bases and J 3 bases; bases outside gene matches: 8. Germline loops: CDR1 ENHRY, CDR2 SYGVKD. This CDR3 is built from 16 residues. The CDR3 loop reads CAIRRGQGGDTGELFF. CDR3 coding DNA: TGTGCCATCAGGCGGGGACAGGGTGGGGACACCGGGGAGCTGTTTTTT.

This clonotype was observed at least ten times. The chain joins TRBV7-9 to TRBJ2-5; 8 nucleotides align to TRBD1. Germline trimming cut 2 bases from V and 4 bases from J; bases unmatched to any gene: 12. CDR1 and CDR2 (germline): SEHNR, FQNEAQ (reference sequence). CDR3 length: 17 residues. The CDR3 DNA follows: TGTGCCAGCAGCTTAAGGCCACAACGCGGGACAGGAGAGACCCAGTACTTC. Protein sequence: CASSLRPQRGTGETQYF.

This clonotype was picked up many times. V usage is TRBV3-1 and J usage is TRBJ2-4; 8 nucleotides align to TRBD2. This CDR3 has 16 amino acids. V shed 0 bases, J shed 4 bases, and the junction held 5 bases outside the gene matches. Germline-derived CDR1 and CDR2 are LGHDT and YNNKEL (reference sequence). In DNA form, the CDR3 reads TGTGCCAGCAGCCAAGATCTTAAGCGGGGGAAAAACATTCAGTACTTC. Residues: CASSQDLKRGKNIQYF.

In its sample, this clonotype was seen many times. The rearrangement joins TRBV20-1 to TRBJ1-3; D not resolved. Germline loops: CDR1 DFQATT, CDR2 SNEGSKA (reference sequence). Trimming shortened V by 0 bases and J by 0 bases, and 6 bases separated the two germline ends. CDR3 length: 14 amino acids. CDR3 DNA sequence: TGCAGTGCTAGAGATACGCTCTCTGGAAACACCATATATTTT. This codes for CSARDTLSGNTIYF.

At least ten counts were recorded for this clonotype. In nucleotides, the CDR3 is TGCGCCAGCAGCCAAGTCCGGGGATGGAGAACTGAAGCTTTCTTT. This gives the protein CASSQVRGWRTEAFF. The chain has TRBV4-1 and TRBJ1-1; no clear D gene. Trimming stripped 1 base from V and 5 bases from J, with 14 bases between. CDR3 length: 15 residues. Germline-derived CDR1 and CDR2 are MGHRA and YSYEKL.

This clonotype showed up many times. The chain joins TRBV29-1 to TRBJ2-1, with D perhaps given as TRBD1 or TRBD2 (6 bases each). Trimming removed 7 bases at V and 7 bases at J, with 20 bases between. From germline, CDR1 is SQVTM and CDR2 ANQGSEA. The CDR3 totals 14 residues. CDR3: CSAVGGGRSNEQFF. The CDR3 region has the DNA TGCAGCGCGGTTGGAGGGGGTAGATCGAATGAGCAGTTCTTC.